The 7 T cell receptor beta chains below were found in one sample sequenced in a study of shared clonotypes between healthy human individuals. The data were produced by immunoSEQ multiplex PCR, yet TCRdb's version contains in-frame clones alone and is incomplete. The sample includes over 1.5 million clones, approximately 98% of them seen just once. Material: naive CD4+ T cells sorted from blood. The subset was: CD45RA+ positively selected. These receptors were obtained from a man aged 30 to 39 in good health.

The V gene is TRBV7-2, the J gene TRBJ2-2, with TRBD2 as a possible D gene (6 bases). Germline lookup yields CDR1 SGHTA and CDR2 FQGNSA. V shed 3 bases and J shed 7 bases, with 18 bases lying between them. This CDR3 spans 16 amino acids. The CDR3 DNA reads TGTGCCAGCAGCTTCCGACTAGATCCGTTTGGCGGGGAGCTGTTTTTT. Translated, it gives CASSFRLDPFGGELFF.

The rearrangement links TRBV23-1 to TRBJ2-2; D possibly matches TRBD1 or TRBD2 (5 bases each). TRBV23-1 is assigned to the ORF class and has an uncertain function. Trimming removed 1 base at V and 0 bases at J, with 24 bases between. This CDR3 has 21 amino acids. The CDR3 region has the DNA TGCGCCAGCAGTCAATGTTCCGGTTTCGGGACCAACGTTACGAACACCGGGGAGCTGTTTTTT. The encoded protein is CASSQCSGFGTNVTNTGELFF.

This chain links TRBV30 with TRBJ2-3, with 11 bases lining up with TRBD2. V lost 2 bases and J lost 3; bases outside the gene matches: 19. Germline CDR1 and CDR2: GTSNPN and SVGIG (reference sequence). This CDR3 is 20 amino acids long. This CDR3 is CAWSSTRTSGLRRFTDTQYF. As DNA, the CDR3 is TGTGCCTGGAGTTCAACAAGGACTAGCGGGCTTAGGAGGTTTACAGATACGCAGTATTTT.

The rearrangement uses TRBV4-1 and TRBJ1-5; D is undetermined. This CDR3 spans 15 amino acids. V shed 1 base and J shed 5 bases, with 12 bases lying between them. Germline V lookup: CDR1 MGHRA, CDR2 YSYEKL. The CDR3 reads CASSQVAGNYQPQHF. For the CDR3, the DNA is TGCGCCAGCAGCCAAGTAGCCGGAAATTATCAGCCCCAGCATTTT.

The rearrangement uses TRBV7-2 and TRBJ2-7; D not resolved. Germline V lookup: CDR1 SGHTA, CDR2 FQGNSA. This CDR3 has 15 residues. Between the trimmed V and J ends, which lost 5 bases and 0 bases, there was a span of 14 bases. CDR3 residues: CASSTHRGDSYEQYF. The CDR3 nucleotides are TGTGCCAGCAGCACCCACCGTGGTGACTCCTACGAGCAGTACTTC. Full variable domain (missing parts from reference TRBV7-2 and TRBJ2-7): GAGVSQSPSNKVTEKGKDVELRCDPISGHTALYWYRQSLGQGLEFLIYFQGNSAPDKSGLPSDRFSAERTGGSVSTLTIQRTQQEDSAVYLCASSTHRGDSYEQYFGPGTRLTVT.

The chain links TRBV7-2 to TRBJ2-5; D unresolved. The end of the DNA aligns better with TRBJ2-7, so the J call may be wrong. Germline V gene data show CDR1 as SGHTA and CDR2 as FQGNSA. There are 13 residues in the CDR3. The CDR3 region is CASRASVAYEQYF. CDR3 coding DNA: TGTGCCAGCAGGGCCTCCGTGGCCTACGAGCAGTACTTC.

The chain recombines TRBV4-3 with TRBJ2-7, with TRBD2 matching over 10 bases. The CDR3 is 16 amino acids. CDR1 and CDR2 from the germline V gene are LGHNA and YSLEER. J gave up 4 bases and V 1 base, and 7 bases lay outside the gene matches. CDR3 loop: CASSQGLASGSYEQYF. In DNA, the CDR3 is TGCGCCAGCAGCCAAGGGCTGGCTAGCGGGAGTTACGAGCAGTACTTC.